Each of the 2 T cell receptor beta chains below was sequenced from the same sample in a study of cytomegalovirus exposure and HLA in healthy donors. The PCR made use of 60 Vbeta and 13 Jbeta primers. The method was immunoSEQ multiplex PCR; TCRdb's version includes in-frame clones alone and lacks a portion of them. The table includes roughly 160,000 clones, approximately 77% detected once. Source material: PBMCs. These receptors all stem from a female donor in good health and CMV-seronegative.

The chain uses TRBV18 and TRBJ1-1; D uncertain. The CDR3 loop spans 15 amino acids. Deletions cut 3 bases from V and 4 bases from J, with 15 bases between. Germline-derived CDR1 and CDR2 are KGHSH and LQKENI. The CDR3 loop is CASSPGSWARTEAFF. CDR3 DNA sequence: TGTGCCAGCTCACCTGGCTCGTGGGCACGCACTGAAGCTTTCTTT.

This clone has just one count. Here the CDR3 DNA reads TGTGCCAGCAGTTTAAAAGGGACAGGGTGGGGCTATGGCTACACCTTC. Amino acids: CASSLKGTGWGYGYTF. The chain carries TRBV27 and TRBJ1-2; 9 nucleotides line up with TRBD1. Germline loops: CDR1 MNHEY, CDR2 SMNVEV (reference sequence). V lost 2 bases, J lost 4 bases, and 8 bases stayed unmatched. The CDR3 loop spans 16 amino acids.